These 10 T cell receptor beta chains share one sample of origin, sequenced in a study of graft-versus-host responses after intestinal transplantation. These receptors lack a known antigen. Data came from immunoSEQ multiplex PCR; TCRdb stores just in-frame clones and leaves some out. The sample records about 100,000 clones, 87% being singletons. Sequencing used unstimulated CD4+ T cells sorted from spleen or lymph node cells, obtained before intestinal transplant. These receptors came from a human donor who received an intestinal transplant.

J is TRBJ2-5 and V is TRBV6-1; D remains ambiguous. This CDR3 region has 13 residues. V was cut by 3 bases and J by 5 bases, with 10 bases left in between. Germline values: CDR1 MNHNS, CDR2 SASEGT. CDR3 coding DNA: TGTGCCAGCAGTGACCCAATCCGGGAGACCCAGTACTTC. Translated: CASSDPIRETQYF.

The gene calls are TRBV7-9 and TRBJ2-7; D is possibly TRBD2 (5 bases). Germline CDR1 and CDR2: SEHNR and FQNEAQ (reference sequence). Trimming left V 1 base short and J 1 base short, with 5 bases between. CDR3 size: 13 residues. CDR3 in DNA: TGTGCCAGCAGCTTAGGGGAGTCCTACGAGCAGTACTTC. This sequence encodes CASSLGESYEQYF. Using reference TRBV7-9 and TRBJ2-7 for the parts outside the CDR3, the full variable domain is DTGVSQNPRHKITKRGQNVTFRCDPISEHNRLYWYRQTLGQGPEFLTYFQNEAQLEKSRLLSDRFSAERPKGSFSTLEIQRTEQGDSAMYLCASSLGESYEQYFGPGTRLTVT.

In its sample, this clone was seen a few times. CDR3 nucleotide sequence: TGTGCCAGCAGGAGTACGGGAGGGGGAGATACGCAGTATTTT. Its protein is CASRSTGGGDTQYF. The chain combines TRBV28 with TRBJ2-3, with TRBD2 identical over 8 bases. In germline, CDR1 is MDHEN, CDR2 SYDVKM. This CDR3 comprises 14 residues. Trimming took 6 bases from V and 5 from J; bases not matched to a gene: 7.

The chain recombines TRBV7-6 with TRBJ2-2; the D gene is possibly TRBD2 (6 bases). V gave up 0 bases and J gave up 1 base, with 12 bases separating them. CDR1 is SGHVS and CDR2 is FNYEAQ in the germline V gene. The CDR3 length is 17 residues. CDR3 in amino acids: CASSLAEGRGNTGELFF. CDR3 bases: TGTGCCAGCAGCTTAGCGGAGGGAAGGGGGAACACCGGGGAGCTGTTTTTT.

This clone was counted once. This chain links TRBV5-6 with TRBJ2-6, with D perhaps matching TRBD1 or TRBD2 (7 bases each). This CDR3 region has 17 residues. Trimming cost V 1 base and J 0 bases, with 11 bases left between them. Germline lookup yields CDR1 SGHDT and CDR2 YYEEEE. The CDR3 sequence: CASSLSGTASGANVLTF. DNA of the CDR3: TGTGCCAGCAGCTTGAGCGGGACAGCCTCTGGGGCCAACGTCCTGACTTTC.

The chain couples TRBV28 to TRBJ1-5, with D possibly being TRBD1 (5 bases). Germline V lookup: CDR1 MDHEN, CDR2 SYDVKM. This CDR3 is 14 amino acids long. V shed 7 bases and J shed 2 bases, with 12 bases lying between them. The CDR3 spells CASTTTTGNQPQHF. The CDR3, as DNA: TGTGCCAGCACTACCACGACAGGCAATCAGCCCCAGCATTTT.

CDR3 amino acids: CATMKVRGSSYNEQFF. For the CDR3, the DNA is TGTGCCACTATGAAAGTACGGGGGAGCTCCTACAATGAGCAGTTCTTC. The rearrangement links TRBV19 to TRBJ2-1; perhaps TRBD2 as D (6 bases). The CDR3 loop spans 16 amino acids. Germline loops: CDR1 LNHDA, CDR2 SQIVND (reference sequence). V was shortened by 10 bases and J by 0 bases, with 19 bases between the two germline ends.

With respect to this clone: This specimen includes other DNA sequences encoding the same CDR3. V gene TRBV27 combines with J gene TRBJ2-6; 7 nucleotides line up with TRBD1. The CDR3 totals 17 residues. J gave up 2 bases and V 3 bases, and 7 bases lay outside the gene matches. CDR1 MNHEY and CDR2 SMNVEV come from the germline V gene (reference sequence). CDR3 nucleotide sequence: TGTGCCAGCAGTTTGCAGGGGGAGAAAGCTGGGGCCAACGTCCTGACTTTC. Its translation: CASSLQGEKAGANVLTF.

This clone was found once. The chain is built from TRBV6-6 and TRBJ2-7; maybe TRBD2 (6 bases). Germline V lookup: CDR1 MNHNY, CDR2 SVGAGI (reference sequence). The CDR3 consists of 11 residues. V lost 7 bases and J lost 4, with 8 bases in between. In DNA, the CDR3 is TGTGCCAGCACTAGCGCTTACGAGCAGTACTTC. As protein: CASTSAYEQYF.

The genes are TRBV7-2 and TRBJ2-7, with 7 bases aligning to TRBD2. The CDR3 is 15 residues long. The ends lost 5 bases at V and 2 bases at J; junction bases unmatched: 9. The germline CDR1 and CDR2 sequences are SGHTA and FQGNSA. CDR3 region: CASSLRLAEAYEQYF. In DNA, the CDR3 is TGTGCCAGCAGCCTTAGACTAGCTGAAGCCTACGAGCAGTACTTC.